This T cell receptor beta chain derives from a study of CD8 T cells in Susac syndrome. Study background: The Susac syndrome patients were therapy-naive, on corticosteroids, or on intravenous immunoglobulin alone at blood draw.

Study conclusions and caveats: Susac CD8+ cells expanded clonally the most in TEMRA cells and in active patients.

From blood CD8+ and CD4+ T cells, TCR beta sequences were generated. Random hexamers were used to reverse transcribe an amount of about 0.5 to 1 ug RNA. In TCRdb, the immunoSEQ multiplex PCR reads were re-called with MiXCR into one record per CDR3 protein. Of roughly 110,000 distinct CDR3 sequences listed, approximately 93% are singletons. The CDR3 contains 14 residues. Trimming pared 0 bases from V and 5 bases from J, leaving 8 bases between. Germline V gene sequence: CDR1 MNHEY, CDR2 SMNVEV (reference sequence). A note on this clonotype: No antigen is known for it.

The receptor was isolated from a human donor with Susac syndrome. Sequenced input: CD8+ T cells from PBMCs. V is TRBV27 and J is TRBJ1-5, with D uncertain. The CDR3 DNA is TGTGCCAGCAGTTTATCTCCAGGTTATCAGCCCCAGCATTTT. Translation: CASSLSPGYQPQHF.